This T cell receptor beta chain is drawn from a study of breast tumors, draining lymph nodes, adjacent tissues. Study results and caveats: The lymph node origin of tumor T cells was framed as consistent with a hypothesis, not demonstrated. Tumors had less TCR diversity than lymph nodes, more than nontumor tissue.

This CDR3 comprises 13 residues. Germline CDR1 reads LNHNV; CDR2 reads YYDKDF (reference sequence). The lymph nodes were axillary draining lymph nodes from breast cancer patients. About this clonotype: Antigen specificity is unknown. Mismatch with germline at one junction end may stem from a read error.

TCRdb ran MiXCR on the multiplex PCR reads and lists one entry per CDR3 protein. The sample contains hundreds of thousands of distinct CDR3 sequences, around 32% of which appear only once. The sequence derives from a female donor with breast cancer. Some clones in this sample may be carry-over from other donors' samples. The V call is TRBV15, the J call TRBJ2-7; 7 bases agree with TRBD1. The sequencing input was axillary lymph node tissue. The CDR3 sequence: CATSIWQGDEQHF. The CDR3 DNA reads TGTGCCACCAGTATTTGGCAGGGGGACGAGCAGCACTTC.